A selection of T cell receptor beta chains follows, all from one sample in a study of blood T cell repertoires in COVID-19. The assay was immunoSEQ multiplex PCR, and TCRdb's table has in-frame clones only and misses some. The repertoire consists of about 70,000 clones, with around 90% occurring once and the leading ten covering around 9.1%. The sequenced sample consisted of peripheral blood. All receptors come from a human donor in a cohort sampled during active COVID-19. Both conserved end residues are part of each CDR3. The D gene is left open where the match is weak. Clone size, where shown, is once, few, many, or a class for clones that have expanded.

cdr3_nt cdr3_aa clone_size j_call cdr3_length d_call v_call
TGTGCCAGCAGCTTTGGCGGGGGACCCGGCTACACCTTC CASSFGGGPGYTF once TRBJ1-2 13 NA TRBV7-9
TGTGCCAGTAGTGAGGACAGGGGAGAGACCCAGTACTTC CASSEDRGETQYF NA TRBJ2-5 13 TRBD1 TRBV19
TGTGCCAGCAGAATGGGGGGGGGTCCCCCCGAGCAGTTCTTC CASRMGGGPPEQFF NA TRBJ2-1 14 TRBD2 TRBV7-3
TGTGCCAGCAGTTTGGGAGGTCAGCCCCAGCATTTT CASSLGGQPQHF NA TRBJ1-5 12 NA TRBV12-3/TRBV12-4
TGTGCCTGGGGGGTGACTAGCCCTAGCTCCTACGAGCAGTACTTC CAWGVTSPSSYEQYF NA TRBJ2-7 15 TRBD2 TRBV30
TGTGCCAGCAGCCAAGATTCCACAGCCTACGAGCAGTACTTC CASSQDSTAYEQYF NA TRBJ2-7 14 NA TRBV14
TGTGCCACCAGTGATTCAGGGTATAGCAATCAGCCCCAGCATTTT CATSDSGYSNQPQHF NA TRBJ1-5 15 NA TRBV24-1
TGTGCCAGCAGCAAAGGAGCGGGACCCCGGGGGCCCTCCTACGAGCAGTACTTC CASSKGAGPRGPSYEQYF NA TRBJ2-7 18 NA TRBV21-1
TGTGCCAGCAGCGTGGGACTCTCGAGCTCCTACGAGCAGTACTTC CASSVGLSSSYEQYF NA TRBJ2-7 15 NA TRBV9
TGTGCCAGCAGCCAAGAGACATCAGGCGGGGGGCGTTCCGGGGAGCTGTTTTTT CASSQETSGGGRSGELFF once TRBJ2-2 18 TRBD2 TRBV4-2
TGTGCCAGCAGTTACAGGAAAGGGTTCCACGAGCAGTACTTC CASSYRKGFHEQYF NA TRBJ2-7 14 NA TRBV27
TGCGCCAGCAGCTTAACAGGGGTTGGGGCCAACGTCCTGACTTTC CASSLTGVGANVLTF NA TRBJ2-6 15 TRBD1 TRBV5-1
TGCAGCGTTGGGCCCCTGGGGCAGGGGGACTACGAGCAGTACTTC CSVGPLGQGDYEQYF NA TRBJ2-7 15 TRBD1 TRBV29-1
TGTGCCAGCACCAACGGGGGCTATAATTCACCCCTCCACTTT CASTNGGYNSPLHF NA TRBJ1-6 14 NA TRBV6-6
TGTGCCAGCAGCTTCGAAGACAGGGGACATCAGCCCCAGCATTTT CASSFEDRGHQPQHF NA TRBJ1-5 15 TRBD1 TRBV7-2
TGCAGTGCTACCGCGGAGGAGGGCTACACCTTC CSATAEEGYTF NA TRBJ1-2 11 NA TRBV20-1
TGTGCCAGTAGTGGGAGCGACAGGGCCTACGAGCAGTACTTC CASSGSDRAYEQYF NA TRBJ2-7 14 TRBD1 TRBV19
TGCGCCAGCAGCTACGATCCACCCGGGACAGGGATAGAAAATACGCAGTATTTT CASSYDPPGTGIENTQYF once TRBJ2-3 18 TRBD1 TRBV4-1
TGTGCCACCAGTGATGCCGGGACAGGGCCTGGCTACACCTTC CATSDAGTGPGYTF NA TRBJ1-2 14 TRBD1 TRBV24-1
TGTGCCAGCAGCCCCACCGGCAGGTCAACCTACGAGCAGTACTTC CASSPTGRSTYEQYF NA TRBJ2-7 15 NA TRBV7-2
TGTGCCAGCAGAACAGGGATCAATTCACCCCTCCACTTT CASRTGINSPLHF few TRBJ1-6 13 NA TRBV9
TGTGCCAGCAGCCCCCTAAGGGGGACGGACACTGAAGCTTTCTTT CASSPLRGTDTEAFF NA TRBJ1-1 15 NA TRBV28
TGTGCCAGCAGTTTATACCACGGAGTTGAAAAACTGTTTTTT CASSLYHGVEKLFF NA TRBJ1-4 14 NA TRBV27
TGTGCCAGCAGTTTAGGGACAGGGTACGAGCAGTACTTC CASSLGTGYEQYF NA TRBJ2-7 13 TRBD1 TRBV27
TGTGCCAGCAGTGTAACGGGAAACCAATATGGCTACACCTTC CASSVTGNQYGYTF NA TRBJ1-2 14 NA TRBV2
TGTGCCAGCAGTAGAGGGACAGGGGAGACTGAAGCTTTCTTT CASSRGTGETEAFF NA TRBJ1-1 14 TRBD1 TRBV6-6
TGTGCCAGCAGCTTTCAGGGGGGTTCGTACGAGCAGTACTTC CASSFQGGSYEQYF NA TRBJ2-7 14 NA TRBV5-6
TGTGCCAGCAGCGTAGGTTGGCAGTCCGTCCTGACTTTC CASSVGWQSVLTF NA TRBJ2-6 13 NA TRBV9